Listed here is a single TCR beta chain. The antigen remains undetermined. This specimen belongs to a study of T cells in localized non-small cell lung cancer. Notes on the study in general: In adjacent lung appeared a median about 57 of the top 100 tumor clones. Uninvolved adjacent lung showed peak T cell clonality, exceeding tumor.

TCRdb keeps only in-frame clones here, not all; method: immunoSEQ multiplex PCR. The table shows some 56,000 clones, with 86% occurring only once. This sequence originates from a woman between 35 and 75 years old with stage I lung adenocarcinoma. Sequenced here: peripheral blood, sampled before any cancer treatment.

CDR3 region: CASSVRSGGTRDIQYF. In DNA form, the CDR3 reads TGTGCCAGCAGCGTGCGGAGCGGGGGGACCCGGGACATTCAGTACTTC. This chain connects TRBV9 to TRBJ2-4; TRBD2 matches 9 bases. The CDR3 is 16 amino acids. V gave up 2 bases and J gave up 8 bases; unmatched junction bases: 11. Per germline, CDR1 SGDLS and CDR2 YYNGEE.